This paragraph reports one TCR beta chain. This specimen belongs to a study of blood T cell repertoires in COVID-19. The repertoire was sequenced with immunoSEQ multiplex PCR; TCRdb's copy has only in-frame clones and lacks some. The sample has about 190,000 clones, 80% to 90% seen once. V gave up 4 bases and J gave up 5 bases; unmatched junction bases: 10. The CDR3 length is 15 residues. Germline V gene lookup returns CDR1 SGHRS and CDR2 YFSETQ. The TCR sequence derives from a young man with acute or convalescent COVID-19. The V call is TRBV5-1, the J call TRBJ1-1, with TRBD1 matching over 8 bases. The sequenced sample was peripheral blood. The CDR3, as DNA: TGCGCCAGCAGCCTACTTACAGGGGGTGGGACTGAAGCTTTCTTT. The encoded protein is CASSLLTGGGTEAFF.